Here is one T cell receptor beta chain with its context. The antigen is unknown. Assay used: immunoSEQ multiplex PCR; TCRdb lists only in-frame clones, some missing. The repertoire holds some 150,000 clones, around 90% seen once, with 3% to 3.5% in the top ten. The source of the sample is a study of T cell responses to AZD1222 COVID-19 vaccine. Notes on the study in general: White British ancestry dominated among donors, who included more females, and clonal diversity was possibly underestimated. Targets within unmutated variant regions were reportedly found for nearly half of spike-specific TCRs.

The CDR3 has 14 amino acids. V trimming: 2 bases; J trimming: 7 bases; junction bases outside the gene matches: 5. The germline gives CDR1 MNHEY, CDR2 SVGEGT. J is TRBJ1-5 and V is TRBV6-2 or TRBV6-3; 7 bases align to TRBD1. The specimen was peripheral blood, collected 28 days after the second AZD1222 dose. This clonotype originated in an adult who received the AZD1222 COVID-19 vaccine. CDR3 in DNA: TGTGCCAGCAGTTACCGACAGGGAGGCCAGCCCCAGCATTTT. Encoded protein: CASSYRQGGQPQHF.